The TCR beta chain under discussion was sequenced for a study of blood T cell repertoires in COVID-19. At the level of the study: Nucleic acid was either cDNA or gDNA, and it came from T cells, B-cell-depleted T cells, or PBMCs.

V dropped 6 bases and J dropped 3 bases, with 14 bases sitting between them. CDR1 SGHNT and CDR2 YYREEE come from the germline V gene (reference sequence). CDR3 length: 14 residues. In terms of age and location, participants ranged from roughly 18 to 95 years and lived in about two dozen US areas. Clinical history as reported by participants underpinned cohort assignment. In the original processing: Reference gene primer amplification yielded estimated nucleated cell counts. Profiling relied on immunoSEQ multiplex PCR, and the TCRdb table lists in-frame clones only, not all of them. V, J and clone size were drawn from that table, and D and trimming were deduced from the DNA. This repertoire shows more than 300,000 clones, roughly 90% found once; its top ten account for approximately 4.1%.

The sequenced sample was PBMCs or T cells enriched from blood (not recorded which). This chain uses TRBV5-4 with TRBJ2-3; a possible D gene is TRBD2 (6 bases). This receptor was obtained from a young woman who had been exposed to COVID-19. Here the CDR3 reads CASTRGVGTDTQYF. CDR3 DNA: TGTGCCAGCACCCGCGGGGTAGGTACAGATACGCAGTATTTT.